The next 3 T cell receptor beta chains were all read from a single sample in a study of T-cell memory formation after mild COVID-19. TCRdb reprocessed the 5' RACE reads with MiXCR, giving one entry per CDR3 protein. The sample records 500,000 to 650,000 distinct CDR3 sequences, less than 25% being singletons. Sample: PBMCs or a T cell subset sorted from them (not recorded which). The receptors derive from an adult woman who had mild COVID-19 (a few samples of this study predate the infection). Cell type and time point are not known.

V gene TRBV15 combines with J gene TRBJ2-1; TRBD2 aligns across 12 bases. V shed 1 base, J shed 5 bases, and the junction held 3 bases outside the gene matches. This CDR3 is 16 amino acids long. Germline V gene data show CDR1 as LNHNV and CDR2 as YYDKDF (reference sequence). CDR3 sequence (DNA): TGTGCCACCAGCAGAGGACTAGCGGGAGTTAACAATGAGCAGTTCTTC. Translating it yields CATSRGLAGVNNEQFF.

This clonotype was counted a few times. V is TRBV5-5 and J is TRBJ2-6; 10 bases align to TRBD1. The CDR3 has 18 residues. With 0 bases clipped from V and 0 bases from J, the junction kept 3 bases outside the gene matches. CDR1 is SGHKS and CDR2 is YYEKEE in the germline V gene (reference sequence). CDR3 in amino acids: CASSLAGQGGSGANVLTF. Here the CDR3 DNA reads TGTGCCAGCAGCTTGGCCGGACAGGGGGGCTCTGGGGCCAACGTCCTGACTTTC.

This clonotype was recorded only once. This chain uses TRBV6-5 with TRBJ1-4, with D maybe TRBD1 (6 bases). Germline CDR1 and CDR2: MNHEY and SVGAGI. The length of the CDR3 is 14 residues. V dropped 2 bases and J dropped 5 bases, with 9 bases sitting between them. The CDR3 protein is CASSYVGQNEKLFF. The CDR3 DNA follows: TGTGCCAGCAGTTACGTAGGACAGAATGAAAAACTGTTTTTT.